The 14 T cell receptor beta chains listed next were all sequenced from one sample in a study of CD8 T cells in Susac syndrome. Reverse transcription of roughly 0.5 to 1 ug RNA used random hexamers. In TCRdb, the immunoSEQ multiplex PCR reads were re-called with MiXCR into one record per CDR3 protein. The table lists some 170,000 distinct CDR3 sequences, over 85% of them singletons. What was sequenced was CD4+ T cells from PBMCs. The receptors stem from a human donor in good health.

The rearrangement links TRBV7-9 to TRBJ2-7, with 7 bases lining up with TRBD1. This CDR3 has 14 residues. Germline V gene lookup returns CDR1 SEHNR and CDR2 FQNEAQ (reference sequence). The V and J ends lost 7 bases and 2 bases, in that order; junction bases with no gene match: 8. The chain's CDR3 is CASTFGDRAYEQYF. CDR3 nucleotides: TGTGCCAGCACCTTCGGGGACAGAGCCTACGAGCAGTACTTC.

This clonotype appeared a single time. The chain joins TRBV27 to TRBJ2-7; 7 bases fit TRBD2. J gave up 0 bases and V 3 bases, and 5 bases lay outside the gene matches. The germline V gene encodes CDR1 MNHEY and CDR2 SMNVEV (reference sequence). The CDR3 consists of 15 residues. The CDR3 is CASSLVGGSSYEQYF. CDR3 in DNA: TGTGCCAGCAGTTTGGTAGGCGGGAGCTCCTACGAGCAGTACTTC.

This clonotype is a singleton in its sample. The chain links TRBV29-1 to TRBJ2-5; maybe TRBD2 (5 bases). The germline gives CDR1 SQVTM, CDR2 ANQGSEA. The ends were cut back, 7 bases at V and 5 bases at J, with 14 bases in the middle. The CDR3 is made up of 12 amino acids. The CDR3 sequence is CSGLGSGETQYF. In DNA, the CDR3 is TGCAGCGGTCTAGGCAGCGGTGAGACCCAGTACTTC.

The chain employs TRBV5-4 and TRBJ2-6; TRBD1 matches 8 bases. V was clipped by 4 bases and J by 0 bases; unmatched bases: 6. CDR1 is SGHNT and CDR2 is YYREEE in the germline V gene (reference sequence). This CDR3 contains 17 residues. The CDR3 loop is CASSGTGGISGANVLTF. The CDR3 DNA sequence: TGTGCCAGCAGCGGAACAGGGGGGATCTCTGGGGCCAACGTCCTGACTTTC.

This chain joins TRBV29-1 and TRBJ2-3; D is unresolved. Trimming stripped 4 bases from V and 0 bases from J, with 11 bases between. This CDR3 has 14 residues. CDR1 is SQVTM and CDR2 is ANQGSEA in the germline V gene. The DNA for the CDR3 is TGCAGCGTTGGGAGAAAATTGAGCACAGATACGCAGTATTTT. Its protein is CSVGRKLSTDTQYF.

This rearrangement joins TRBV30 to TRBJ2-2, with 8 bases lining up with TRBD1. Trimming cost V 3 bases and J 4 bases; bases outside gene matches: 7. CDR3 size: 15 residues. Germline loops: CDR1 GTSNPN, CDR2 SVGIG (reference sequence). This chain's CDR3 is CAWRRQGPPTGELFF. CDR3 bases: TGTGCCTGGAGGCGACAGGGGCCCCCCACCGGGGAGCTGTTTTTT.

This chain connects TRBV7-2 to TRBJ1-1; D is unclear. V lost 5 bases to trimming and J lost 1 base, with 14 bases between them. This CDR3 has 15 amino acids. CDR1 SGHTA and CDR2 FQGNSA come from the germline V gene. The CDR3 DNA is TGTGCCAGCAGCACGAGACGGGCAAGGAACACTGAAGCTTTCTTT. It translates to CASSTRRARNTEAFF.

This clonotype appeared once. This sequence joins TRBV7-9 and TRBJ1-2; 9 bases align to TRBD1. The CDR3 totals 14 residues. Germline CDR1 and CDR2: SEHNR and FQNEAQ (reference sequence). Losses at the gene ends were 5 bases for V and 3 bases for J; bases not matched to a gene: 4. The CDR3 region is CASSRDRADYGYTF. In DNA form, the CDR3 reads TGTGCCAGCAGCCGGGACAGGGCGGACTATGGCTACACCTTC.

The chain is built from TRBV20-1 and TRBJ2-7, with D hard to call. Germline V gives CDR1 DFQATT, CDR2 SNEGSKA (reference sequence). V lost 2 bases and J 4 bases, leaving 6 bases between the germline ends. The CDR3 has 11 residues. The DNA for the CDR3 is TGCAGTGCTAGAATGGGATACGAGCAGTACTTC. Amino acids: CSARMGYEQYF.

The chain combines TRBV24-1 with TRBJ2-1; TRBD2 agrees at 10 bases. CDR1 KGHDR and CDR2 SFDVKD come from the germline V gene. This CDR3 has 16 residues. V dropped 1 base and J dropped 5; count of bases not matched to a gene: 4. CDR3 DNA sequence: TGTGCCACCAGTGATTTCGGGCTAGCGGGGGACAATGAGCAGTTCTTC. Translation gives CATSDFGLAGDNEQFF.

This clonotype has just one count. The V and J genes are TRBV29-1 and TRBJ2-1; 7 bases are shared with TRBD2. Germline V gene sequence: CDR1 SQVTM, CDR2 ANQGSEA. This CDR3 comprises 15 residues. The J segment lost 3 bases and the V segment lost 4 bases, leaving 9 bases of the junction unmatched. The CDR3 DNA reads as TGCAGCGTTGTATTTCCGAGCGGGAACTACAATGAGCAGTTCTTC. Amino acid sequence: CSVVFPSGNYNEQFF.

This chain links TRBV4-1 with TRBJ1-5; TRBD1 is a possible D gene (5 bases). Germline CDR1 and CDR2: MGHRA and YSYEKL. Trimming pared 1 base from V and 8 bases from J, leaving 9 bases between. There are 13 residues in the CDR3. The CDR3 sequence is CASSQVRGEPQHF. The CDR3 nucleotides are TGCGCCAGCAGCCAAGTGCGAGGGGAGCCCCAGCATTTT.

V is TRBV12-3 or TRBV12-4 and J is TRBJ2-1; the match to TRBD2 covers 14 bases. The CDR3 totals 17 residues. Unmatched junction bases numbered 6, after V lost 6 bases and J lost 2 bases. For the CDR3, the DNA is TGTGCCAGCAGGACGACTAGCGGGAGGGCCGCCTACAATGAGCAGTTCTTC. It is translated as CASRTTSGRAAYNEQFF.

The rearrangement links TRBV20-1 to TRBJ2-1, with 15 nucleotides matching TRBD2. Germline V gives CDR1 DFQATT, CDR2 SNEGSKA (reference sequence). Germline trimming cut 3 bases from V and 0 bases from J; bases unmatched to any gene: 12. The CDR3 runs 20 residues. The CDR3 region has the DNA TGCAGTGCTAGTGGGAGTTGGGGACTAGCGGGAGGCAGCTCCTACAATGAGCAGTTCTTC. Translation gives CSASGSWGLAGGSSYNEQFF.